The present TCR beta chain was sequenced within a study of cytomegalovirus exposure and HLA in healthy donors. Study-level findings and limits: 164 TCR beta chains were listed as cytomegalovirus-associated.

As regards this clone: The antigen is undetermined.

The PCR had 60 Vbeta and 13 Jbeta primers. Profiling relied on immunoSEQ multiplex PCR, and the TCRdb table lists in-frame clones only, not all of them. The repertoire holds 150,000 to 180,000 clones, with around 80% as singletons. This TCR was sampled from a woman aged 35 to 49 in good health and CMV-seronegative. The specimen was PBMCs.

The CDR3 region has the DNA TGTGCCAGCACCTCCGGACAGGGGAACTATGGCTACACCTTC. Protein product: CASTSGQGNYGYTF. The rearrangement uses TRBV28 and TRBJ1-2; 9 nucleotides match TRBD1. The CDR3 loop spans 14 amino acids. Germline V gene sequence: CDR1 MDHEN, CDR2 SYDVKM. J was trimmed by 2 bases and V by 7 bases; bases with no gene match: 5.